This TCR beta chain was captured in a study of blood T cell repertoires in COVID-19. About the research overall: T cells, B-cell-depleted T cells, or PBMCs supplied cDNA or gDNA.

The CDR3 runs to 16 residues. V was clipped by 3 bases and J by 9 bases; unmatched bases: 12. Germline values: CDR1 SGDLS, CDR2 YYNGEE. Sequencing used immunoSEQ multiplex PCR; TCRdb keeps in-frame clones, though not all of them. Of about 120,000 clones in the sample, approximately 74% were seen once. Source material: peripheral blood. The clonotype comes from a man in his sixties with acute or convalescent COVID-19. The chain couples TRBV9 to TRBJ2-4; 10 bases are a match to TRBD2. In nucleotides, the CDR3 is TGTGCCAGCAGCGCCCGAGCGGGGGGGACCCAGGGCATTCAGTACTTC. It specifies CASSARAGGTQGIQYF.